The clone carrying this T cell receptor (beta chain) was seen ten or more times. TCRdb ran MiXCR on the RT-PCR reads and lists one entry per CDR3 protein. The table lists about 700,000 distinct CDR3 sequences, 14% of them singletons. This TCR came from a female donor in good health, serving as a healthy control. Sequences were obtained from memory CD4+ T cells from blood.

This CDR3 reads CSARDTSGSKNEQYF. CDR3 bases: TGCAGTGCTAGAGATACTAGCGGGAGTAAGAACGAGCAGTACTTC. The chain joins TRBV20-1 to TRBJ2-7; 11 bases fit TRBD2. Per the germline V gene, CDR1 is DFQATT and CDR2 is SNEGSKA (reference sequence). CDR3 length: 15 amino acids. J lost 5 bases, V lost 0 bases, and 6 bases had no gene match.